This TCR beta chain was observed in a study of cytomegalovirus exposure and HLA in healthy donors. Across the study: Among fewer than 500 genotyped donors, about 83% fell in the Caucasian-associated ancestry cluster. Findings and caveats of the study: The study labeled more than 150 TCR beta chains cytomegalovirus-associated. One variant, a missense change in DCLRE1C, was linked in a later analysis to TCR beta V- and J-gene trimming. Presence/absence analyses assumed roughly uniform sequencing depth across donors.

In regard to this clone: Its antigen is undetermined.

The CDR3 is 15 amino acids. Germline V CDR1 and CDR2: SGHDT, YYEEEE. Both 60 Vbeta primers and 13 Jbeta primers went into the PCR. Using immunoSEQ multiplex PCR, the repertoire was profiled, and TCRdb retains in-frame clones only, with some absent. The sample's table shows 45,000 to 55,000 clones. The sample was PBMCs. This chain links TRBV5-6 with TRBJ2-5; TRBD2 is a possible D gene (6 bases). TRBJ2-7 explains the end of the DNA better; the J call may be wrong. The receptor comes from a male donor in good health and CMV-seropositive. The CDR3 sequence is CASSLAGGRAYEQYF. DNA of the CDR3: TGTGCCAGCAGCTTGGCCGGGGGTCGGGCCTACGAGCAGTACTTC.